Following are 29 T cell receptor beta chains from one sample sequenced in a study of cytomegalovirus exposure and HLA in healthy donors. PCR involved 60 Vbeta and 13 Jbeta primers. Only in-frame clones appear in the TCRdb table, and some are missing; sequencing was by immunoSEQ multiplex PCR. The sample has tens of thousands of clones; around 79% are singletons. Sequencing was done on a sample of PBMCs. These receptors were collected from a middle-aged woman in good health and CMV-seropositive.

V is TRBV2 and J is TRBJ1-6; 7 bases are a match to TRBD1. V dropped 2 bases and J dropped 7; count of bases not matched to a gene: 2. The germline CDR1 and CDR2 sequences are SNHLY and FYNNEI. The CDR3 has 14 residues. The CDR3 DNA sequence: TGTGCCAGCAGTGAACAACAGGGGAATTCACCCCTCCACTTT. As protein: CASSEQQGNSPLHF.

The chain carries TRBV15 and TRBJ2-2; 10 positions match TRBD1. The V gene end was trimmed by 11 bases and the J gene end by 1 base; junction bases not matched to a gene: 4. CDR1 is LNHNV and CDR2 is YYDKDF in the germline V gene (reference sequence). The length of the CDR3 is 14 residues. CDR3 residues: CAAGQGVNTGELFF. The DNA of the CDR3 is TGTGCCGCCGGACAGGGGGTGAACACCGGGGAGCTGTTTTTT.

The chain is built from TRBV29-1 and TRBJ1-1; D unclear. CDR3 length: 14 amino acids. V lost 4 bases, J lost 3 bases, and 15 bases lay in between. Germline V gives CDR1 SQVTM, CDR2 ANQGSEA. Written as DNA, the CDR3 is TGCAGCGTTGTGCTAAGATTCCAGGACACTGAAGCTTTCTTT. It translates to CSVVLRFQDTEAFF.

V gene TRBV29-1 combines with J gene TRBJ2-1; D ambiguous. The CDR3 has 13 amino acids. Trimming took off 0 bases at V and 1 base at J, with 4 bases between the two ends. Germline-derived CDR1 and CDR2 are SQVTM and ANQGSEA. CDR3: CSVEDSSYNEQFF. The CDR3 DNA is TGCAGCGTTGAAGACAGTTCCTACAATGAGCAGTTCTTC.

The chain has TRBV7-3 and TRBJ1-6; 8 positions agree with TRBD1. The CDR3 loop spans 15 amino acids. Per the germline V gene, CDR1 is SGHTA and CDR2 is FQGTGA. V lost 5 bases, J lost 5 bases, and 5 bases stayed unmatched. CDR3 sequence: CASSRQGMDNSPLHF. The CDR3 bases are TGTGCCAGCAGCCGACAGGGGATGGATAATTCACCCCTCCACTTT.

The rearrangement joins TRBV30 to TRBJ1-5, with a possible D match to TRBD1 (5 bases). The CDR3 contains 14 residues. The V gene's germline CDR1 is GTSNPN and CDR2 SVGIG (reference sequence). V lost 0 bases and J 7 bases, leaving 13 bases between the germline ends. This CDR3 is CAWSVAGGEQPQHF. CDR3 DNA: TGTGCCTGGAGTGTGGCGGGGGGGGAGCAGCCCCAGCATTTT.

CDR3 nucleotides: TGTGCCTGGAGGGTTGTGAGGACAGGAAACACCGGGGAGCTGTTTTTT. It translates to CAWRVVRTGNTGELFF. V and J are TRBV30 and TRBJ2-2; 7 nucleotides align to TRBD1. Germline assignment: CDR1 GTSNPN and CDR2 SVGIG (reference sequence). This CDR3 contains 16 residues. The J segment lost 2 bases and the V segment lost 3 bases, leaving 9 bases of the junction unmatched.

V gene TRBV18 combines with J gene TRBJ1-6, with no clear D. The length of the CDR3 is 14 residues. Trimming pared 5 bases from V and 0 bases from J, leaving 5 bases between. Germline CDR1 KGHSH, CDR2 LQKENI. CDR3 sequence (DNA): TGTGCCAGCTCATCGAGCTCCTATAATTCACCCCTCCACTTT. Residues: CASSSSSYNSPLHF.

This clone has just a few counts. The chain uses TRBV5-1 and TRBJ2-1; the D gene is possibly TRBD1 (6 bases). V lost 3 bases to trimming and J lost 5 bases, with 12 bases between them. This CDR3 is 14 amino acids long. Germline V gene sequence: CDR1 SGHRS, CDR2 YFSETQ. The CDR3 region is CASSWTDSNNEQFF. The DNA of the CDR3 is TGCGCCAGCAGCTGGACAGACAGCAACAATGAGCAGTTCTTC.

The chain couples TRBV18 to TRBJ1-5; D not certain. Germline values: CDR1 KGHSH, CDR2 LQKENI. The CDR3 is 12 residues long. The germline V and J ends were trimmed by 3 bases and 7 bases, with 7 bases remaining between them. As DNA, the CDR3 is TGTGCCAGCTCACCTCCGGGGCAGCCCCAGCATTTT. This gives the protein CASSPPGQPQHF.

This chain connects TRBV25-1 to TRBJ1-4, with a tentative D call TRBD1 (6 bases). The CDR3 consists of 14 residues. V shed 3 bases and J shed 7 bases, with 12 bases lying between them. The germline V gene encodes CDR1 MGHDK and CDR2 SYGVNS. For the CDR3, the DNA is TGTGCCAGCAGTGACACAGGGTCGGGTGAAAAACTGTTTTTT. Translating gives CASSDTGSGEKLFF.

This chain links TRBV29-1 with TRBJ2-7; 8 bases are a match to TRBD1. There are 11 residues in the CDR3. Unmatched junction bases numbered 4, after V lost 6 bases and J lost 6 bases. Looked up from germline, CDR1 is SQVTM and CDR2 is ANQGSEA. The CDR3 reads CSVQGAPEQYF. CDR3 nucleotide sequence: TGCAGCGTCCAGGGGGCTCCCGAGCAGTACTTC.

The chain is built from TRBV28 and TRBJ2-7; 7 nucleotides line up with TRBD2. The V gene end was trimmed by 3 bases and the J gene end by 2 bases; junction bases not matched to a gene: 13. Germline V gene sequence: CDR1 MDHEN, CDR2 SYDVKM. The CDR3 sequence is 17 residues long. CDR3 in DNA: TGTGCCAGCAGTTTTGGACTAGTTGGACCACAACCCTACGAGCAGTACTTC. Translated, it gives CASSFGLVGPQPYEQYF.

V is TRBV13 and J is TRBJ2-1, with TRBD2 identical over 10 bases. This CDR3 has 19 residues. CDR1 PRHDT and CDR2 FYEKMQ come from the germline V gene (reference sequence). J lost 2 bases, V lost 5 bases, and 15 bases had no gene match. CDR3 DNA sequence: TGTGCCAGCAGCATGGGACTAGCGAGCTTCGGCCCGACCTACAATGAGCAGTTCTTC. It yields the protein CASSMGLASFGPTYNEQFF.

J is TRBJ2-3 and V is TRBV7-8; 13 positions match TRBD2. This CDR3 has 15 amino acids. The germline CDR1 and CDR2 sequences are SGHVS and FQNEAQ. V shed 5 bases, J shed 6 bases, and the junction held 5 bases outside the gene matches. In DNA form, the CDR3 reads TGTGCCAGCAGCCAACTAGCGGGAGGGGGGGATACGCAGTATTTT. This translates into CASSQLAGGGDTQYF.

V usage is TRBV6-1 and J usage is TRBJ2-7; TRBD1 matches 8 bases. The junction had 2 bases not matched to a gene; V was cut back by 1 base and J by 3 bases. Germline assignment: CDR1 MNHNS and CDR2 SASEGT. The CDR3 spans 14 residues. The CDR3 region is CASSEGQGFYEQYF. In DNA, the CDR3 is TGTGCCAGCAGTGAAGGACAGGGGTTCTACGAGCAGTACTTC.

This chain links TRBV28 with TRBJ2-1; 7 positions agree with TRBD2. The CDR3 covers 16 residues. V lost 6 bases, J lost 5 bases, and 13 bases stayed unmatched. Germline V gene lookup returns CDR1 MDHEN and CDR2 SYDVKM. The CDR3 sequence: CASRPYGIGTNNEQFF. The CDR3, as DNA: TGTGCCAGCAGACCCTACGGGATCGGGACTAACAATGAGCAGTTCTTC.

This chain connects TRBV15 to TRBJ1-4, with unresolved D. Trimming took off 5 bases at V and 8 bases at J, with 15 bases between the two ends. CDR1 and CDR2 (germline): LNHNV, YYDKDF (reference sequence). The CDR3 totals 14 residues. The CDR3 region has the DNA TGTGCCACCAGCGAGGGCGGAGGGCACGAAAAACTGTTTTTT. Translated: CATSEGGGHEKLFF.

The chain recombines TRBV5-1 with TRBJ1-2; tentatively, D is TRBD1 (6 bases). Germline CDR1 SGHRS, CDR2 YFSETQ. This CDR3 contains 14 residues. V was clipped by 0 bases and J by 0 bases, with 6 bases between them. The CDR3 here is CASSLGTANYGYTF. The CDR3, as DNA: TGCGCCAGCAGCTTGGGGACAGCTAACTATGGCTACACCTTC.

Only a few counts were recorded for this clone. The chain couples TRBV11-2 to TRBJ1-6; TRBD1 aligns across 7 bases. Germline CDR1 SGHAT, CDR2 FQNNGV. Losses at the gene ends were 1 base for V and 7 bases for J; bases not matched to a gene: 7. The CDR3 has 16 residues. CDR3 nucleotide sequence: TGTGCCAGCAGCTTAGGAGACAGGGCTGCGAATTCACCCCTCCACTTT. Its translation is CASSLGDRAANSPLHF.

The chain has TRBV7-9 and TRBJ2-5, with 16 bases that match TRBD2. The CDR3 is 17 amino acids. The V gene end was trimmed by 6 bases and the J gene end by 4 bases; junction bases not matched to a gene: 8. Germline loops: CDR1 SEHNR, CDR2 FQNEAQ (reference sequence). CDR3 amino acids: CASRKGTSGGVLETQYF. The DNA for the CDR3 is TGTGCCAGCAGAAAGGGGACTAGCGGGGGGGTTCTAGAGACCCAGTACTTC.

This sequence joins TRBV30 and TRBJ2-1; TRBD2 aligns across 11 bases. This CDR3 is 15 amino acids long. Looked up from germline, CDR1 is GTSNPN and CDR2 is SVGIG (reference sequence). The V and J ends lost 3 bases and 8 bases, in that order; junction bases with no gene match: 9. The DNA for the CDR3 is TGTGCCTGGAGCGGAACTAGCGGGAGTTGGGATGAGCAGTTCTTC. This translates into CAWSGTSGSWDEQFF.

The chain is built from TRBV5-1 and TRBJ2-6; D unclear. From germline, CDR1 is SGHRS and CDR2 YFSETQ. The CDR3 extends over 13 amino acids. V was cut by 5 bases and J by 4 bases, with 7 bases left in between. The CDR3 bases are TGCGCCAGCAGTCTCCGGGGGGCCAACGTCCTGACTTTC. Protein product: CASSLRGANVLTF.

V is TRBV9 and J is TRBJ2-7; 8 nucleotides agree with TRBD1. CDR1 SGDLS and CDR2 YYNGEE come from the germline V gene. V was pared by 4 bases and J by 0 bases, with 6 bases of the junction left unmatched. The CDR3 has 15 residues. This CDR3 is CASSPRDRGSYEQYF. The CDR3 bases are TGTGCCAGCAGCCCCCGTGACAGGGGCTCCTACGAGCAGTACTTC. The full variable domain, in which reference TRBV9 and TRBJ2-7 provide the parts outside the CDR3, is DSGVTQTPKHLITATGQRVTLRCSPRSGDLSVYWYQQSLDQGLQFLIQYYNGEERAKGNILERFSAQQFPDLHSELNLSSLELGDSALYFCASSPRDRGSYEQYFGPGTRLTVT.

The V and J genes are TRBV4-2 and TRBJ1-2, with 7 positions matching TRBD1. This CDR3 spans 15 amino acids. The ends lost 4 bases at V and 4 bases at J; junction bases unmatched: 9. The V gene's germline CDR1 is LGHNA and CDR2 YNFKEQ. CDR3 nucleotides: TGTGCCAGCAGCCGGACAGGAGGGGTGGTCTATGGCTACACCTTC. Encoded protein: CASSRTGGVVYGYTF.

The genes are TRBV5-1 and TRBJ2-7; no reliable D call. Trimming pared 2 bases from V and 0 bases from J, leaving 9 bases between. CDR1 is SGHRS and CDR2 is YFSETQ in the germline V gene. This CDR3 has 14 residues. Written as DNA, the CDR3 is TGCGCCAGCAGCTTTTCCGGTGGCTCCTACGAGCAGTACTTC. As protein: CASSFSGGSYEQYF.

The J gene is TRBJ1-2, the V gene TRBV7-2; tentative D call: TRBD1 (6 bases). The CDR3 loop spans 14 amino acids. Germline lookup yields CDR1 SGHTA and CDR2 FQGNSA. The V end lost 1 base, the J end lost 8 bases, and 14 bases lay between the germline ends. The CDR3 reads CASSLEGRGGGYTF. CDR3 coding DNA: TGTGCCAGCAGCTTAGAGGGCAGGGGTGGAGGCTACACCTTC.

The chain joins TRBV19 to TRBJ2-6; 12 bases map to TRBD2. The trim removed 6 bases at V and 0 bases at J, leaving 21 bases unmatched. Germline loops: CDR1 LNHDA, CDR2 SQIVND (reference sequence). The CDR3 is 23 amino acids. The CDR3 bases are TGTGCCAGTAGCCTGAGAGGACTAGCGGGGACCACTACTCTCCACTCTGGGGCCAACGTCCTGACTTTC. It is translated as CASSLRGLAGTTTLHSGANVLTF.

This clone was seen more than once but under ten times. The chain carries TRBV27 and TRBJ1-5; D is unclear. Germline assignment: CDR1 MNHEY and CDR2 SMNVEV (reference sequence). V lost 0 bases to trimming and J lost 0 bases, with 9 bases between them. The CDR3 loop spans 16 amino acids. The CDR3 DNA reads as TGTGCCAGCAGTTTATCTGCAGGAAATAGCAATCAGCCCCAGCATTTT. Its protein product is CASSLSAGNSNQPQHF.